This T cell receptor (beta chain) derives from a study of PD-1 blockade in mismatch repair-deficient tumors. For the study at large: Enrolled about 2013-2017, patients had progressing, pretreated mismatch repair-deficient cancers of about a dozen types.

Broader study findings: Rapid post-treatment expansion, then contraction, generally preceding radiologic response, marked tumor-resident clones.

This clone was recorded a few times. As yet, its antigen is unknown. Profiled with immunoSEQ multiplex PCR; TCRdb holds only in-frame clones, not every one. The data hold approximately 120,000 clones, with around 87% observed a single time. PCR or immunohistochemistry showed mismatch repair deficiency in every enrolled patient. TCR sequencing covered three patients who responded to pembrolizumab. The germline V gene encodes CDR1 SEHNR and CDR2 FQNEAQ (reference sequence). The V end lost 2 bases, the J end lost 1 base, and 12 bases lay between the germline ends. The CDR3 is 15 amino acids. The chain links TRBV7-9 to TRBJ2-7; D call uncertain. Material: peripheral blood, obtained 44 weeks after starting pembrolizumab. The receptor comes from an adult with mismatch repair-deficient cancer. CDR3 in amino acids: CASSLIGGYSYEQYF. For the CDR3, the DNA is TGTGCCAGCAGCTTAATAGGTGGATATTCCTACGAGCAGTACTTC.